A single sample gave rise to the 21 T cell receptor beta chains below, sequenced in a study of blood T cell repertoires in COVID-19. The table came from immunoSEQ multiplex PCR; TCRdb's copy has only in-frame clones and leaves some out. The table includes over 300,000 clones, 70% to 90% detected once. Sequenced: peripheral blood. These TCRs come from a man between 35 and 55 years old with acute or convalescent COVID-19.

The rearrangement joins TRBV2 to TRBJ1-1; D is undetermined. Germline V gene data show CDR1 as SNHLY and CDR2 as FYNNEI. The CDR3 spans 13 residues. The ends were cut back, 8 bases at V and 0 bases at J, with 10 bases in the middle. CDR3: CASFPVMNTEAFF. The CDR3 region has the DNA TGTGCCAGCTTCCCGGTGATGAACACTGAAGCTTTCTTT.

J is TRBJ2-5 and V is TRBV28; 14 bases agree with TRBD2. Germline CDR1 is MDHEN and CDR2 is SYDVKM. After removal of 8 bases from V and 2 bases from J, the junction contained 10 bases not matched to a gene. The CDR3 is made up of 17 amino acids. In DNA form, the CDR3 reads TGTGCCAGCGAGGGACTAGCGGGGGCCCTGGCTCAAGAGACCCAGTACTTC. As protein: CASEGLAGALAQETQYF.

V and J are TRBV2 and TRBJ1-4; 8 nucleotides align to TRBD1. Trimming removed 7 bases from V and 2 bases from J; junction bases left unmatched: 6. This CDR3 region has 15 residues. CDR1 SNHLY and CDR2 FYNNEI come from the germline V gene. CDR3 sequence: CASKTDRATNEKLFF. The CDR3 nucleotides read TGTGCCAGCAAGACGGACAGGGCCACTAATGAAAAACTGTTTTTT. The full variable domain, in which reference TRBV2 and TRBJ1-4 provide the parts outside the CDR3, is EPEVTQTPSHQVTQMGQEVILRCVPISNHLYFYWYRQILGQKVEFLVSFYNNEISEKSEIFDDQFSVERPDGSNFTLKIRSTKLEDSAMYFCASKTDRATNEKLFFGSGTQLSVL.

This clone occurred a few times. This specimen includes other DNA sequences encoding the same CDR3. This chain uses TRBV7-2 with TRBJ1-5, with TRBD1 as a possible D gene (5 bases). The CDR3 contains 13 residues. Looked up from germline, CDR1 is SGHTA and CDR2 is FQGNSA. With 2 bases removed from V and 4 bases from J, the gap between germline ends came to 6 bases. The CDR3 region is CASSLRGNQPQHF. CDR3 DNA sequence: TGTGCCAGCAGCTTACGGGGGAATCAGCCCCAGCATTTT.

This rearrangement joins TRBV21-1 to TRBJ1-1; the table's D gene call, TRBD1, was not cross checked with the DNA. TRBV21-1 is marked as a pseudogene. The CDR3 sequence is 14 residues long. CDR3 nucleotides: TGTGCCAGCAGGATCCGCGGACAGGGGCATGAAGCTTTCTTT. Its translation: CASRIRGQGHEAFF.

The CDR3 bases are TGTGCCAGCAGTGCAAACACTGAAGCTTTCTTT. Its translation: CASSANTEAFF. This rearrangement joins TRBV25-1 to TRBJ1-1; unclear D gene. Looked up from germline, CDR1 is MGHDK and CDR2 is SYGVNS. Trimming cost V 4 bases and J 2 bases, with 2 bases left between them. CDR3 size: 11 residues. Full variable domain (missing parts from reference TRBV25-1 and TRBJ1-1): EADIYQTPRYLVIGTGKKITLECSQTMGHDKMYWYQQDPGMELHLIHYSYGVNSTEKGDLSSESTVSRIRTEHFPLTLESARPSHTSQYLCASSANTEAFFGQGTRLTVV.

The chain is built from TRBV7-8 and TRBJ1-5; D uncertain. V lost 8 bases and J 1 base, leaving 12 bases between the germline ends. The CDR3 is 14 residues long. Looked up from germline, CDR1 is SGHVS and CDR2 is FQNEAQ. The CDR3 DNA is TGTGCCAGCGGGCCTAACAGAAGCAATCAGCCCCAGCATTTT. Translated, it gives CASGPNRSNQPQHF.

The rearrangement joins TRBV5-1 to TRBJ1-2; tentative D call: TRBD1 (5 bases). The CDR3 has 15 amino acids. V lost 4 bases, J lost 6 bases, and 19 bases lay in between. Germline V gene data show CDR1 as SGHRS and CDR2 as YFSETQ. In nucleotides, the CDR3 is TGCGCCAGCAGCCTAAACGGGACTCCCCGGGATGGCTACACCTTC. Translating gives CASSLNGTPRDGYTF.

The gene calls are TRBV19 and TRBJ2-1; possibly TRBD1 for D (5 bases). V was shortened by 6 bases and J by 6 bases, with 12 bases between the two germline ends. The CDR3 loop spans 13 amino acids. Looked up from germline, CDR1 is LNHDA and CDR2 is SQIVND (reference sequence). DNA for the CDR3: TGTGCCAGTAGAAGAAAAGGGGCCAATGAGCAGTTCTTC. Translating it yields CASRRKGANEQFF.

V is TRBV7-8 and J is TRBJ2-7, with 12 bases aligning to TRBD2. The CDR3 extends over 16 amino acids. V trimming: 4 bases; J trimming: 0 bases; junction bases outside the gene matches: 4. The germline CDR1 and CDR2 sequences are SGHVS and FQNEAQ. This chain's CDR3 is CASSSKTSGSSYEQYF. The CDR3, as DNA: TGTGCCAGCAGCTCGAAGACTAGCGGGAGCTCCTACGAGCAGTACTTC.

The chain has TRBV28 and TRBJ2-5, with 7 positions matching TRBD1. CDR1 is MDHEN and CDR2 is SYDVKM in the germline V gene. This CDR3 is 15 amino acids long. V was clipped by 1 base and J by 6 bases; unmatched bases: 8. The CDR3 DNA sequence: TGTGCCAGCAGTTTATACAGGGGCGCCCGGCAGACCCAGTACTTC. As protein: CASSLYRGARQTQYF.

The chain's CDR3 is CASSQGALDTEAFF. In nucleotides, the CDR3 is TGTGCCAGCAGCCAGGGGGCGCTGGACACTGAAGCTTTCTTT. The chain combines TRBV5-4 with TRBJ1-1; 8 bases fit TRBD1. Trimming cost V 4 bases and J 3 bases; bases outside gene matches: 5. The germline V gene encodes CDR1 SGHNT and CDR2 YYREEE (reference sequence). The CDR3 extends over 14 amino acids.

The rearrangement links TRBV28 to TRBJ2-7; 7 bases match TRBD1. The CDR3 has 16 amino acids. V was pared by 6 bases and J by 2 bases, with 13 bases of the junction left unmatched. Germline CDR1 is MDHEN and CDR2 is SYDVKM. The CDR3 DNA reads as TGTGCCAGCAGCTCTAACAGGGGATCAGTCCCCTACGAGCAGTACTTC. Translation gives CASSSNRGSVPYEQYF.

Concerning this clone: One end of the junction varies from germline; a read error may be responsible. The V gene is TRBV2, the J gene TRBJ1-1; TRBD1 matches at 8 bases. The CDR3 is 13 residues long. CDR1 and CDR2 from the germline V gene are SNHLY and FYNNEI. CDR3 in DNA: TGTGCCAGCAGTAGACAGGGGAACGCTGAAGCTTTCTTT. Protein: CASSRQGNAEAFF.

The genes are TRBV5-6 and TRBJ1-2; 10 bases are shared with TRBD1. The length of the CDR3 is 15 residues. Germline V gene data show CDR1 as SGHDT and CDR2 as YYEEEE. The V and J ends lost 0 bases and 6 bases, in that order; junction bases with no gene match: 5. In DNA form, the CDR3 reads TGTGCCAGCAGCTTGGCGACAGGGGGCGAAGATGGCTACACCTTC. This gives the protein CASSLATGGEDGYTF.

The rearrangement uses TRBV6-5 and TRBJ1-2; 8 bases align to TRBD1. Germline trimming cut 4 bases from V and 9 bases from J; bases unmatched to any gene: 13. CDR3 length: 15 amino acids. Germline assignment: CDR1 MNHEY and CDR2 SVGAGI. CDR3 sequence reads: CASSSNSGTGLSYTF. The CDR3 region has the DNA TGTGCCAGCAGTTCCAATTCCGGGACAGGTCTAAGCTACACCTTC.

The chain couples TRBV7-9 to TRBJ1-4, with D maybe TRBD1 (6 bases). CDR3 length: 13 amino acids. Germline loops: CDR1 SEHNR, CDR2 FQNEAQ (reference sequence). V gave up 5 bases and J gave up 11 bases, with 15 bases separating them. DNA of the CDR3: TGTGCCAGCAGCCCACGAGGGGGATGGAAACTGTTTTTT. It translates to CASSPRGGWKLFF.

This clone showed up just once. CDR3 region: CASSPGQGKTNEKLFF. CDR3 coding DNA: TGTGCCAGCAGTCCTGGACAGGGGAAGACTAATGAAAAACTGTTTTTT. The rearrangement links TRBV6-6 to TRBJ1-4; 9 bases are a match to TRBD1. Trimming took 5 bases from V and 2 from J; bases not matched to a gene: 6. CDR3 length equals 16 residues. Germline V gene lookup returns CDR1 MNHNY and CDR2 SVGAGI (reference sequence).

This clone was counted a single time. The genes are TRBV5-4 and TRBJ1-1; 8 nucleotides agree with TRBD1. V shed 4 bases and J 3 bases; nucleotides not matched to a gene: 5. The V gene's germline CDR1 is SGHNT and CDR2 YYREEE (reference sequence). The CDR3 has 14 amino acids. This chain's CDR3 is CASSREQGDTEAFF. In DNA form, the CDR3 reads TGTGCCAGCAGCAGGGAACAGGGGGACACTGAAGCTTTCTTT.

The rearrangement links TRBV11-1 to TRBJ2-1; possibly TRBD2 for D (6 bases). V lost 5 bases and J lost 5, with 16 bases in between. The CDR3 sequence is 15 residues long. Germline assignment: CDR1 SGHAT and CDR2 FQDESV (reference sequence). DNA of the CDR3: TGTGCCAGCAGCGCCCTTTCCGGGAGTAACAATGAGCAGTTCTTC. It yields the protein CASSALSGSNNEQFF.

This clone was detected a few times. The chain combines TRBV6-5 with TRBJ1-6; tentative D call: TRBD1 (5 bases). The CDR3 contains 16 residues. The germline V and J ends were trimmed by 4 bases and 6 bases, with 16 bases remaining between them. Germline V gene data show CDR1 as MNHEY and CDR2 as SVGAGI. CDR3 in DNA: TGTGCCAGCAGTTTTTCCGACAGCCGCGTTAATTCACCCCTCCACTTT. Translating it yields CASSFSDSRVNSPLHF.